This T cell receptor (beta chain) was obtained from a study of blood T cell repertoires in COVID-19. As originally analysed: For nucleated cells, counts were estimated from reference gene primer amplification. Method: immunoSEQ multiplex PCR; TCRdb's copy keeps in-frame clones and lacks some. D and trimming were read from the DNA, whereas the V and J calls and clone size are those reported in that table. The table has nearly 400,000 clones, about 90% seen once; the top ten hold 1.5% to 2%. Those enrolled, adults aged roughly 18 to 100 years, came from fewer than 25 US areas. Two consecutive negative NP/OP PCR tests, clearance, or resolved symptoms defined Cohort 3 recovery. The sample comprised PBMCs or T cells enriched from blood (not recorded which). The TCR sequence derives from a woman aged 25 to 39 who had recovered from COVID-19.

The CDR3 coding sequence is TGTGCCAGCAGTTCCCCGGGACAGGGGGCGAGCTACACCTTC. Protein product: CASSSPGQGASYTF. This chain joins TRBV6-5 and TRBJ1-2; 12 bases agree with TRBD1. Germline-derived CDR1 and CDR2 are MNHEY and SVGAGI. J gave up 9 bases and V 4 bases, and 6 bases lay outside the gene matches. This CDR3 spans 14 amino acids.